The rows below give T cell receptor beta chains drawn from one sample of a study of T cell responses to AZD1222 COVID-19 vaccine. TCRdb keeps only in-frame clones here, not all; method: immunoSEQ multiplex PCR. Here the sample spans about 99,000 clones, 90% being singletons. Sample: peripheral blood, taken on day 0 of AZD1222 vaccination. The receptor source for this set is an adult in good health. CDR3s include the opening cysteine and the closing phenylalanine or tryptophan. A D gene is named only where the DNA matches it firmly. Clone size, where shown, is once, few, many, or a class for clones that have expanded.

TRBJ1-2	NA	NA	TRBV30	CAWSGGGYGYTF	TGTGCCTGGTCCGGAGGGGGGTATGGCTACACCTTC
TRBJ1-1	once	TRBD1	TRBV18	CASSPSAGGITEAFF	TGTGCCAGCTCACCTTCGGCAGGGGGCATCACTGAAGCTTTCTTT
TRBJ1-2	NA	TRBD1	TRBV3-1/TRBV3-2	CASSPWDSLYGYTF	TGTGCCAGCAGCCCTTGGGACAGCCTCTATGGCTACACCTTC
TRBJ1-6	NA	NA	TRBV7-3	CASSPSGSGNSPLHF	TGTGCCAGCAGCCCTTCCGGGTCTGGTAATTCACCCCTCCACTTT
TRBJ2-7	NA	NA	TRBV12-3/TRBV12-4	CASPTQGYEQYF	TGTGCCAGCCCCACCCAGGGGTACGAGCAGTACTTC
TRBJ2-7	NA	NA	TRBV27	CASSLFGRADEQYF	TGTGCCAGCAGTTTATTCGGCAGGGCGGACGAGCAGTACTTC
TRBJ2-6	NA	NA	TRBV15	CATSPSRHSGANVLTF	TGTGCCACCAGCCCCTCTAGACACTCTGGGGCCAACGTCCTGACTTTC
TRBJ2-7	NA	TRBD1	TRBV4-3	CASSQDTSRTGTLYEQYF	TGCGCCAGCAGCCAAGATACTTCAAGGACAGGGACCCTGTACGAGCAGTACTTC
TRBJ1-6	NA	NA	TRBV30	CAWSVQGGYNSPLHF	TGTGCCTGGAGTGTCCAGGGAGGCTATAATTCACCCCTCCACTTT
TRBJ2-1	NA	NA	TRBV5-1	CASSIYRAQLSGEVNEQFF	TGCGCCAGCAGCATCTACAGGGCTCAGCTAAGCGGGGAGGTCAATGAGCAGTTCTTC
TRBJ2-1	NA	TRBD2	TRBV19	CASSPLAGGPNEQFF	TGTGCCAGTAGTCCACTAGCGGGGGGGCCCAATGAGCAGTTCTTC
TRBJ1-5	NA	NA	TRBV30	CAWSPGGRYSNQPQHF	TGTGCCTGGTCCCCCGGGGGTCGCTATAGCAATCAGCCCCAGCATTTT
TRBJ2-3	NA	NA	TRBV5-4	CASSLKVGGPSTDTQYF	TGTGCCAGCAGCTTGAAAGTGGGGGGCCCTAGCACAGATACGCAGTATTTT
TRBJ2-1	NA	TRBD2	TRBV19	CASSSGGTYNEQFF	TGTGCCAGTAGTAGCGGGGGGACCTACAATGAGCAGTTCTTC
TRBJ1-5	NA	TRBD1	TRBV19	CASSSQDRGSQPQHF	TGTGCCAGTAGTTCACAAGACAGGGGGAGCCAGCCCCAGCATTTT
TRBJ2-5	NA	NA	TRBV29-1	CSVHGRFLETQYF	TGCAGCGTTCACGGACGATTTCTAGAGACCCAGTACTTC
TRBJ2-6	NA	TRBD1	TRBV19	CASIPWGQPTSSGANVLTF	TGTGCCAGTATTCCATGGGGACAGCCTACCAGCTCTGGGGCCAACGTCCTGACTTTC
TRBJ1-6	NA	NA	TRBV30	CAWRSSGASNSPLHF	TGTGCCTGGAGATCCTCCGGGGCCTCGAATTCACCCCTCCACTTT